What follows are 11 T cell receptor beta chains derived from one specimen sequenced in a study of T cells in Graves' hyperthyroidism and ophthalmopathy. Amplified regions were TCR beta CDR3 sequences from RNA transcripts. Carried out on the TCR CDR3, a first-round RT-PCR used the HTBI primer set. TCRdb independently ran MiXCR on the multiplex PCR reads; one entry per CDR3 protein. The sample has around 700,000 distinct CDR3 sequences; about a third are singletons. Sequencing used blood. Receptor source: a woman aged 40 to 50 with Graves' hyperthyroidism.

This clonotype was recorded many times. J is TRBJ2-5 and V is TRBV7-2; TRBD2 agrees at 9 bases. The CDR3 totals 14 residues. The V segment lost 5 bases and the J segment 3 bases; nucleotides outside the gene matches: 4. CDR1 is SGHTA and CDR2 is FQGNSA in the germline V gene. In DNA, the CDR3 is TGTGCCAGCAGCGCGACTAGCGGAAAAGAGACCCAGTACTTC. Translated: CASSATSGKETQYF. The variable domain in full, with the rest retrieved from reference TRBV7-2 and TRBJ2-5, is GAGVSQSPSNKVTEKGKDVELRCDPISGHTALYWYRQSLGQGLEFLIYFQGNSAPDKSGLPSDRFSAERTGGSVSTLTIQRTQQEDSAVYLCASSATSGKETQYFGPGTRLLVL.

The CDR3 reads CASSFGPGVPSNQPQHF. In DNA form, the CDR3 reads TGTGCCAGCAGCTTTGGGCCCGGGGTTCCAAGCAATCAGCCCCAGCATTTT. This chain links TRBV5-6 with TRBJ1-5, with no clear D. The length of the CDR3 is 17 residues. CDR1 SGHDT and CDR2 YYEEEE come from the germline V gene. V was clipped by 2 bases and J by 1 base, with 16 bases between them.

This clonotype was recorded a few times. Sequence at one end of the junction differs from germline and may be a read error. This chain uses TRBV7-3 with TRBJ2-7; D could derive from TRBD1 or TRBD2 (5 bases each). From germline, CDR1 is SGHTA and CDR2 FQGTGA. The CDR3 spans 18 residues. The CDR3 DNA sequence: TGCGCCAGCAGCCGGACTGTAAGGGACCGATACAGCTCCTACGAGCAGTACTTC. This sequence encodes CASSRTVRDRYSSYEQYF.

This clonotype was seen ten or more times. This chain uses TRBV6-1 with TRBJ1-2; D remains unclear. The V end lost 5 bases, the J end lost 7 bases, and 11 bases lay between the germline ends. CDR1 is MNHNS, CDR2 SASEGT, per germline. The CDR3 runs to 12 residues. In DNA form, the CDR3 reads TGTGCCAGCAGTCGCCTAGAGCGTGGCTACACCTTC. Translation: CASSRLERGYTF.

This clonotype was detected a few times. The V gene is TRBV6-5, the J gene TRBJ1-2; D is unclear. The V gene's germline CDR1 is MNHEY and CDR2 SVGAGI. This CDR3 has 10 amino acids. V lost 8 bases and J 11 bases, leaving 12 bases between the germline ends. DNA of the CDR3: TGTGCCAGCGGGAGAATCCGGTACACCTTC. It is translated as CASGRIRYTF.

This clonotype was observed a handful of times. V usage is TRBV11-2 and J usage is TRBJ1-2; TRBD1 matches 7 bases. Germline V gives CDR1 SGHAT, CDR2 FQNNGV. The V and J ends lost 2 bases and 6 bases, in that order; junction bases with no gene match: 12. The CDR3 loop spans 16 amino acids. The DNA of the CDR3 is TGTGCCAGCAGCTTAATTTGGTCAGGGGGAAAGGATGGCTACACCTTC. The encoded protein is CASSLIWSGGKDGYTF.

This clonotype was counted many times. The rearrangement joins TRBV20-1 to TRBJ1-1, with TRBD1 matching over 9 bases. Trimming removed 5 bases from V and 5 bases from J; junction bases left unmatched: 6. Germline assignment: CDR1 DFQATT and CDR2 SNEGSKA (reference sequence). This CDR3 spans 13 amino acids. Here the CDR3 DNA reads TGCAGTGCTCAGGGACAGGGAGGAACTGAAGCTTTCTTT. Translating gives CSAQGQGGTEAFF.

This clonotype turned up a few times. The rearrangement links TRBV6-2 or TRBV6-3 to TRBJ2-7; the D call may be TRBD1 or TRBD2 (5 bases each). The V gene lost 6 bases and the J gene lost 0 bases, with 18 bases spanning the gap. There are 16 residues in the CDR3. The germline V gene encodes CDR1 MNHEY and CDR2 SVGEGT. The CDR3 coding sequence is TGTGCCAGCAGCCTACGATGGGACGGTAGCTCCTACGAGCAGTACTTC. It is translated as CASSLRWDGSSYEQYF.

The CDR3 here is CASSQPANSPLHF. The CDR3 DNA sequence: TGTGCCAGCAGCCAACCCGCTAATTCACCCCTCCACTTT. The chain links TRBV3-1 to TRBJ1-6; no clear D. CDR1 and CDR2 (germline): LGHDT, YNNKEL (reference sequence). Trimming took 2 bases from V and 6 from J, leaving 5 bases between them. CDR3 length: 13 amino acids.

The chain joins TRBV7-2 to TRBJ1-2, with D unclear. V was trimmed by 2 bases and J by 4 bases, leaving 5 bases between them. Per the germline V gene, CDR1 is SGHTA and CDR2 is FQGNSA. CDR3 length equals 12 residues. CDR3 residues: CASSLSSYGYTF. CDR3 DNA sequence: TGTGCCAGCAGCTTAAGTAGCTATGGCTACACCTTC.

J is TRBJ1-4 and V is TRBV12-3 or TRBV12-4, with TRBD1 matching over 8 bases. V trimming: 7 bases; J trimming: 4 bases; junction bases outside the gene matches: 8. CDR3 length: 15 residues. This CDR3 reads CASTPEGQVNEKLFF. As DNA, the CDR3 is TGTGCCAGCACCCCCGAGGGACAGGTTAATGAAAAACTGTTTTTT.